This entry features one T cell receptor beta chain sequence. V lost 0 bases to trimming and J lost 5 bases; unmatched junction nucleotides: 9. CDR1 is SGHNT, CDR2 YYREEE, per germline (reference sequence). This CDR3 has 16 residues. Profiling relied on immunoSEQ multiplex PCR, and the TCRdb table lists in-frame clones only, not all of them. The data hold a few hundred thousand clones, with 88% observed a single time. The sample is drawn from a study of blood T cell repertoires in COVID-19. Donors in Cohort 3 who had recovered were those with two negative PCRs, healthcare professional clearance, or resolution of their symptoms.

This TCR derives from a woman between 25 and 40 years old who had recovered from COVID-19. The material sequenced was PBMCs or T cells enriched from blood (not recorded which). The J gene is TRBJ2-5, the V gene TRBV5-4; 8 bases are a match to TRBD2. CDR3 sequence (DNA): TGTGCCAGCAGCTTGGACCTGGCGGGGGGCCTGGAGACCCAGTACTTC. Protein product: CASSLDLAGGLETQYF. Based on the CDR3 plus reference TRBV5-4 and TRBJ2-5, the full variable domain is ETGVTQSPTHLIKTRGQQVTLRCSSQSGHNTVSWYQQALGQGPQFIFQYYREEENGRGNFPPRFSGLQFPNYSSELNVNALELDDSALYLCASSLDLAGGLETQYFGPGTRLLVL.